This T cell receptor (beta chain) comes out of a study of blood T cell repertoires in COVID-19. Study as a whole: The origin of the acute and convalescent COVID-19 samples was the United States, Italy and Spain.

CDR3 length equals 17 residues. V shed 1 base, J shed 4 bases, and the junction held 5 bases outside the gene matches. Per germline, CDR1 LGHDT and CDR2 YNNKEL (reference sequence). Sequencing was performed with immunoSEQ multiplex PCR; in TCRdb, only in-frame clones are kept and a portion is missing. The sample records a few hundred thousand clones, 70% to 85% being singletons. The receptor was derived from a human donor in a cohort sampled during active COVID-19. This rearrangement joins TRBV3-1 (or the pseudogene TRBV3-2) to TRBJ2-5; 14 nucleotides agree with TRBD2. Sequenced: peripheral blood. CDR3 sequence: CASSQGGLAGVGETQYF. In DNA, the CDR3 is TGTGCCAGCAGCCAAGGGGGACTAGCGGGAGTTGGAGAGACCCAGTACTTC.